These 10 T cell receptor beta chains were sequenced from one sample in a study of a mutant IDH1 vaccine in newly diagnosed glioma. Stated time point: week 47, end of study. All doses held 300 ug of mutant IDH1 20-mer peptide, with topical imiquimod. Clones were read by immunoSEQ multiplex PCR, and TCRdb kept only the in-frame ones, dropping some. In the table there are some 62,000 clones, around 83% of which are singletons. For these receptors, no antigen is known. Sequences were derived from PBMCs, sampled from a glioma patient whose treatment included an IDH1 peptide vaccine. These receptors originate from a man aged 25 to 40 with glioma.

This clone was seen only a few times. Additional DNA sequences in this sample encode the identical CDR3. The chain carries TRBV6-1 and TRBJ2-3; 10 nucleotides align to TRBD2. J lost 4 bases, V lost 0 bases, and 1 base had no gene match. The CDR3 sequence is 15 residues long. From germline, CDR1 is MNHNS and CDR2 SASEGT. The CDR3 spells CASSEASGGPDTQYF. The CDR3 coding sequence is TGTGCCAGCAGTGAAGCTAGCGGGGGGCCAGATACGCAGTATTTT.

The chain links TRBV6-6 to TRBJ2-3; 7 bases line up with TRBD1. This CDR3 contains 15 residues. The V and J ends lost 0 bases and 2 bases, in that order; junction bases with no gene match: 2. Germline V gives CDR1 MNHNY, CDR2 SVGAGI (reference sequence). CDR3 sequence: CASSYSGQLTDTQYF. The CDR3 nucleotides read TGTGCCAGCAGTTACTCGGGACAGCTCACAGATACGCAGTATTTT.

This chain uses TRBV7-9 with TRBJ1-2; D gene uncertain. The CDR3 loop spans 14 amino acids. Trimming pared 1 base from V and 4 bases from J, leaving 10 bases between. Germline V gene data show CDR1 as SEHNR and CDR2 as FQNEAQ (reference sequence). The CDR3, as DNA: TGTGCCAGCAGCTTAGGAACGAGCTTCTATGGCTACACCTTC. Encoded protein: CASSLGTSFYGYTF.

V usage is TRBV9 and J usage is TRBJ1-6; 8 bases are a match to TRBD1. Trimming took 2 bases from V and 10 from J; bases not matched to a gene: 8. Germline CDR1 SGDLS, CDR2 YYNGEE. The CDR3 runs 15 residues. In DNA, the CDR3 is TGTGCCAGCAGCGTGGGTACAGGGGGTAGCTCACCCCTCCACTTT. Translated: CASSVGTGGSSPLHF.

V gene TRBV28 combines with J gene TRBJ2-1, with 9 bases matching TRBD1. There are 16 residues in the CDR3. Trimming took 2 bases from V and 1 from J; bases not matched to a gene: 3. The germline CDR1 and CDR2 sequences are MDHEN and SYDVKM. CDR3 nucleotides: TGTGCCAGCAGTTTAAGTGGGACAGGGTCCTACAATGAGCAGTTCTTC. Translated: CASSLSGTGSYNEQFF.

This clone came up once. The rearrangement joins TRBV6-6 to TRBJ2-2, with TRBD1 matching 9 bases. CDR3 length: 13 residues. The ends lost 6 bases at V and 4 bases at J; junction bases unmatched: 0. The germline gives CDR1 MNHNY, CDR2 SVGAGI (reference sequence). The CDR3 nucleotides are TGTGCCAGCAGGACAGGGGGCACCGGGGAGCTGTTTTTT. Translated, it gives CASRTGGTGELFF.

The J gene is TRBJ1-6, the V gene TRBV5-1, with a possible D match to TRBD1 (5 bases). The CDR3 is made up of 16 amino acids. CDR1 and CDR2 from the germline V gene are SGHRS and YFSETQ. Trimming left V 5 bases short and J 0 bases short, with 12 bases between. This CDR3 reads CASSSGGSSYNSPLHF. The CDR3 nucleotides read TGCGCCAGCAGTTCTGGGGGAAGCTCCTATAATTCACCCCTCCACTTT.

V usage is TRBV19 and J usage is TRBJ2-1; D gene unclear. The CDR3 is made up of 12 amino acids. V was pared by 9 bases and J by 8 bases, with 14 bases between. Germline-derived CDR1 and CDR2 are LNHDA and SQIVND (reference sequence). The CDR3 here is CASNDGVHEQFF. CDR3 nucleotide sequence: TGTGCCAGCAACGACGGTGTGCATGAGCAGTTCTTC.

V and J are TRBV9 and TRBJ2-1; 8 nucleotides line up with TRBD2. This CDR3 contains 17 residues. The junction had 16 bases not matched to a gene; V was cut back by 4 bases and J by 7 bases. CDR1 is SGDLS, CDR2 YYNGEE, per germline. CDR3 sequence reads: CASSLSWVRSGGNEQFF. The CDR3 DNA reads as TGTGCCAGCAGCCTTTCGTGGGTTAGGAGCGGGGGAAATGAGCAGTTCTTC. The complete variable domain, with remaining parts taken from reference TRBV9 and TRBJ2-1, reads DSGVTQTPKHLITATGQRVTLRCSPRSGDLSVYWYQQSLDQGLQFLIQYYNGEERAKGNILERFSAQQFPDLHSELNLSSLELGDSALYFCASSLSWVRSGGNEQFFGPGTRLTVL.

The gene calls are TRBV6-1 and TRBJ1-3; D is ambiguous. The CDR3 has 13 residues. V lost 5 bases to trimming and J lost 0 bases, with 5 bases between them. The germline CDR1 and CDR2 sequences are MNHNS and SASEGT. This CDR3 is CASSILSGNTIYF. Here the CDR3 DNA reads TGTGCCAGCAGTATACTCTCTGGAAACACCATATATTTT.